Here is one TCR beta chain with its context. Its antigen is not yet known. No base-level quality is on record; no much larger clone is a single base apart. This entry belongs to a study of shared clonotypes between healthy human individuals (dated by TCRdb to about 2020). In terms of the full investigation: A couple of women and three men aged 18 to 49 years were included in the cohort. For each donor, CD4 naive and CD4 memory were each given three plates, CD8 naive was given two plates, and CD8 memory was given one plate. To estimate repertoire size and how much clonotypes are shared between individuals, the study performed deep sequencing of blood TCR repertoires from 4 to 6 healthy adults. To increase sequencing depth and limit assay-specific biases, different laboratories used diverse techniques to prepare libraries and sequence TCR repertoires. Per donor, leukapheresis produced somewhere between about 0.8 and 9.5 billion PBMCs.

Results the study describes overall, beyond this receptor: The small number of donors limited the genetic and exposure-history diversity represented. Sampling was limited to blood, and TCR repertoires in tissue likely differ from TCR repertoires in blood. Pairwise subsampling led to the expectation that sequencing depth would affect the degree of clonotype sharing among donors. Roughly 5% of naive CD4, 3.5% of naive CD8, roughly 2.4% of memory CD4, and 0.4% of memory CD8 clonotypes were shared across a few donors. Even with the large sequencing depth, rarefaction of the sorted-subset datasets indicated that sequencing was incomplete. Estimated clonotype richness was generally larger for naive than for memory subsets. Compared with non-shared clonotypes, clonotypes shared by all four sorted-subset donors had higher generation probabilities.

From the cysteine through the phenylalanine, the CDR3 covers 16 amino acids. This entry keeps only the CDR3 DNA: 48 bases, framed from base 1. CDR1 LNHDA and CDR2 SQIVND are derived from the germline V gene (reference sequence). V loses 3 bases of germline sequence and J loses 7 bases, and the interval between the two ends is 18 bases. Using the deep immunoSEQ assay, multiplex PCR amplified TCR CDR3 regions from genomic DNA. Extracted genomic DNA from each cell subset was spread evenly across all wells of several immunoSEQ 96-well plates, with each plate serving as a replicate. For sorted subsets, each replicate PCR was loaded with around 220 ng genomic DNA, equivalent to some 27,000 T cell genomes. Purified libraries were measured with a Qubit 3.0 fluorometer, size-checked on a Bioanalyzer 2100, and measured again with the KAPA Library Quantification kit. A separate single-read 150-cycle Illumina NextSeq 550 flow cell was used to sequence each immunoSEQ 96-well plate. On the authors' methods: Because the immunoSEQ output included only junctional sequences and no quality scores, the filtering could not be the same as the filtering used for full-length reads. To assign V/J genes and CDR3, sequences were annotated against IMGT germline references using PyIR, a Python wrapper for IgBLAST v1.9. Reads with weak V/J assignments (E-value above 1e-6), missing CDR3, stop codons, out-of-frame junctions, or ambiguous translated residues were removed. A V3J clonotype was defined by an identical inferred V gene, J gene, and CDR3 amino acid sequence. Percentage overlap between repertoires was calculated by dividing the number of shared unique clonotypes by the size of the smaller repertoire. Richness of each repertoire was evaluated using RTK rarefaction, the Chao1 estimator, and Recon v2.1 estimates of unobserved clonotypes. Generation probabilities were computed with OLGA for all TCRbeta clonotypes obtained by the gDNA method from a few donors. TCRdb stores this immuneACCESS table with in-frame sequences only. Part of the clones is absent; in the studies checked, under half of the shortfall reflects unresolved V genes, and no reason is known for the rest. From that table come the V and J calls and clone size; the DNA was used to work out D and trimming. Here the sample has some 2.1 million clones; roughly 95% occur a single time. Together, the top ten hold about 1.7% of the sample.

CD8 naive samples consisted of CD45RO-negative cells that were positively selected for CCR7, yielding a CD45RA+CCR7+ population without TemRA cells. Donors were healthy HIV-negative adults with no recently reported acute infections or vaccinations. All donors were Caucasian adults living in Nashville, Tennessee, USA. Blood was collected by leukapheresis, and PBMCs were isolated by Ficoll-Histopaque density gradient centrifugation and then cryopreserved in liquid nitrogen vapor phase. Purity and quantity of every magnetically sorted T cell population were checked by analytical flow cytometry. From each sorted fraction, genomic DNA was isolated and quantified by UV absorbance on a Nanodrop 2000c.

This TCR derives from a man aged 18 to 35 in good health. Some clones in this sample may be carry-over from other donors' samples. Here the chain combines TRBV19 and TRBJ2-2, with the D gene not confidently named. Sequencing was performed on naive CD8+ T cells from PBMCs. The sample's cell subset or site label, decoded: CD45RA+CCR7+. CDR3 protein: CASSMVFQPWGGELFF. The sequence in DNA is TGTGCCAGTAGTATGGTCTTCCAACCCTGGGGCGGGGAGCTGTTTTTT.